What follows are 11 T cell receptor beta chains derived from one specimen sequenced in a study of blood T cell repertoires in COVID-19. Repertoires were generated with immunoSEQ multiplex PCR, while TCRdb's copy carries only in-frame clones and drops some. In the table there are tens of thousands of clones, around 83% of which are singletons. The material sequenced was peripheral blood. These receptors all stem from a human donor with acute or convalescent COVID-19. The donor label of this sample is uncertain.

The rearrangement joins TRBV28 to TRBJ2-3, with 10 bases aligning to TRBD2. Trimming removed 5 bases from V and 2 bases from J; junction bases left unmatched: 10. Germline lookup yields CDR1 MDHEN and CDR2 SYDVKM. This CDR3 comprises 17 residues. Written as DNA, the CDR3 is TGTGCCAGCAGTCCTAGCGGGGGCTTCACCGACACAGATACGCAGTATTTT. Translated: CASSPSGGFTDTDTQYF.

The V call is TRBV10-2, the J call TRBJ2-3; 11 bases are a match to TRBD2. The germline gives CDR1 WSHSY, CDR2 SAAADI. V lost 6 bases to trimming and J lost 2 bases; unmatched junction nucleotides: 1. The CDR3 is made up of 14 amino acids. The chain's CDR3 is CASRTSGVTDTQYF. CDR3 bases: TGCGCCAGCAGGACTAGCGGGGTCACAGATACGCAGTATTTT.

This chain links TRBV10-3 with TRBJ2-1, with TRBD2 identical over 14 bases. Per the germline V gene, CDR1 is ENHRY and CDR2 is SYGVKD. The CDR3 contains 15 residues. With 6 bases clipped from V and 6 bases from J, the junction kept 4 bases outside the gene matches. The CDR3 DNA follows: TGTGCCATCAGGGGGGGACTAGCGGGAGCCAATGAGCAGTTCTTC. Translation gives CAIRGGLAGANEQFF.

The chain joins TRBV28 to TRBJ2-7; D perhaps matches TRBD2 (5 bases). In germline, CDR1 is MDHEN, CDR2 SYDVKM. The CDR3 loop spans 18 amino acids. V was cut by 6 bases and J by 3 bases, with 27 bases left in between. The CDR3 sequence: CASRSLALISYSYYEQYF. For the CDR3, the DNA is TGTGCCAGCAGATCCCTAGCCCTCATTTCATATAGCTACTACGAGCAGTACTTC.

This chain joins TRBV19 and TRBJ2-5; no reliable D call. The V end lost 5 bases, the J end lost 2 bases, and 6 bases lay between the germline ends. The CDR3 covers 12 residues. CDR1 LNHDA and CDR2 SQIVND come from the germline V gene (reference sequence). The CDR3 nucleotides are TGTGCCAGTAGTTTTCCTCAAGAGACCCAGTACTTC. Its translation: CASSFPQETQYF.

The CDR3 is CASGSGGAYNEQFF. The CDR3 nucleotides read TGTGCTAGTGGTTCGGGGGGTGCCTACAATGAGCAGTTCTTC. This chain joins TRBV12-5 and TRBJ2-1; TRBD2 matches 7 bases. Trimming took 4 bases from V and 2 from J; bases not matched to a gene: 2. The CDR3 totals 14 residues. The germline V gene encodes CDR1 LGHNT and CDR2 FRNRAP.

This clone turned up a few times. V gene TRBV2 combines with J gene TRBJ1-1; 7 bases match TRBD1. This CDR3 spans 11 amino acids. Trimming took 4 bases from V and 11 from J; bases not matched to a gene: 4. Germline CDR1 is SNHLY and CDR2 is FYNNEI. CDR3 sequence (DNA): TGTGCCAGCAGTGGGACAGGACCGGCTTTCTTT. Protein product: CASSGTGPAFF.

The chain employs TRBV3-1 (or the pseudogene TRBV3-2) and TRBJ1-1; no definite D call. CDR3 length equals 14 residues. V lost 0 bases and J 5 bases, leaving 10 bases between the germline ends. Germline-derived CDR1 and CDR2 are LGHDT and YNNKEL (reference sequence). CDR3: CASSQDYRGTEAFF. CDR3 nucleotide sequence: TGTGCCAGCAGCCAAGACTACAGAGGGACTGAAGCTTTCTTT.

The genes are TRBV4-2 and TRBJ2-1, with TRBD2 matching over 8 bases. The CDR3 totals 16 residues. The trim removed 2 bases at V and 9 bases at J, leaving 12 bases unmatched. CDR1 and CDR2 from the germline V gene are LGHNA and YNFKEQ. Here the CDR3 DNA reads TGTGCCAGCAGCCAATATCCGGGACTAGGTAGTAGTGAGCAGTTCTTC. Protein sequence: CASSQYPGLGSSEQFF.

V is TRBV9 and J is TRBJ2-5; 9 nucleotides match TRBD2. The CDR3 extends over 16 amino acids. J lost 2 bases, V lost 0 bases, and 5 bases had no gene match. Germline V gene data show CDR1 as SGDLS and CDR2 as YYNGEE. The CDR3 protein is CASSVGSSGAQETQYF. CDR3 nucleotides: TGTGCCAGCAGCGTAGGTTCTAGCGGGGCACAAGAGACCCAGTACTTC.

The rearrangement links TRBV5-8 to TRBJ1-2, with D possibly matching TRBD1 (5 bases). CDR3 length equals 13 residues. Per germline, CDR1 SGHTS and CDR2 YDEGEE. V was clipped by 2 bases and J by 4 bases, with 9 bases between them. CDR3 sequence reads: CASSLGTAYGYTF. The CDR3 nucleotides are TGTGCCAGCAGCTTAGGGACTGCCTATGGCTACACCTTC.